The T cell receptor beta chain described here comes from a study of PD-L1 blockade in urothelial cancer. The data were produced by immunoSEQ multiplex PCR, yet TCRdb's version contains in-frame clones alone and is incomplete. In the table there are 45,000 to 65,000 clones, nearly 85% of which are singletons. The germline gives CDR1 WSHSY, CDR2 SAAADI. The CDR3 is made up of 16 amino acids. V lost 2 bases and J lost 4; bases outside the gene matches: 7. Sample: PBMCs, taken around atezolizumab (anti-PD-L1) treatment. This sequence was found in a man aged 40-49 years with urothelial cancer. This rearrangement joins TRBV10-2 to TRBJ2-5, with 10 bases aligning to TRBD2. In DNA, the CDR3 is TGCGCCAGCAGTGAGGAGGTAGCGGGAGGAGGAGAGACCCAGTACTTC. It specifies CASSEEVAGGGETQYF.